These 10 T cell receptor beta chains came from one sample sequenced in a study of identical twins. TCRdb called the 5' RACE reads again in MiXCR, with one record for every CDR3 protein. The table shows nearly 250,000 distinct CDR3 sequences, with roughly 7% occurring only once. The same specimen was also included in a second study, on yellow fever vaccine responses in identical twins.

Sequenced sample: memory (CD45RO+) T cells sorted from blood. Source of these receptors: a woman between 18 and 29 years old in good health.

This chain uses TRBV11-2 with TRBJ2-1, with 10 positions matching TRBD2. The CDR3 sequence is 18 residues long. After removal of 1 base from V and 0 bases from J, the junction contained 6 bases not matched to a gene. From germline, CDR1 is SGHAT and CDR2 FQNNGV. The CDR3 reads CASSLGRTSGSSYNEQFF. For the CDR3, the DNA is TGTGCCAGCAGCTTAGGAAGGACTAGCGGCAGCTCCTACAATGAGCAGTTCTTC.

A few counts support this clonotype. The gene calls are TRBV6-1 and TRBJ2-2; no definite D call. CDR3 size: 16 residues. V was shortened by 4 bases and J by 9 bases, with 21 bases between the two germline ends. Germline lookup yields CDR1 MNHNS and CDR2 SASEGT. CDR3 DNA: TGTGCCAGCAGTGTAAGGAACAACCCGCCTAGGTGGGAGCTGTTTTTT. Protein product: CASSVRNNPPRWELFF.

This clonotype has ten or more counts. The rearrangement uses TRBV11-3 and TRBJ2-3; the D is unclear. V dropped 0 bases and J dropped 4 bases, with 2 bases sitting between them. This CDR3 is 12 amino acids long. Germline V gives CDR1 SGHNT, CDR2 YENEEA. CDR3 in amino acids: CASSLDADTQYF. The CDR3 DNA is TGTGCCAGCAGCTTAGACGCAGATACGCAGTATTTT.

This clonotype was picked up a small number of times. The V call is TRBV4-2, the J call TRBJ2-3; 7 nucleotides align to TRBD2. Trimming cost V 4 bases and J 0 bases; bases outside gene matches: 7. This CDR3 has 16 residues. Germline CDR1 is LGHNA and CDR2 is YNFKEQ. The CDR3 DNA follows: TGTGCCAGCAGCCCTCAGACTAGCAGTAGCACAGATACGCAGTATTTT. Its protein is CASSPQTSSSTDTQYF.

The table lists this clonotype with a few counts. The chain has TRBV20-1 and TRBJ2-7; TRBD2 might be the D (6 bases). Germline loops: CDR1 DFQATT, CDR2 SNEGSKA (reference sequence). The CDR3 has 16 residues. Deletions cut 0 bases from V and 0 bases from J, with 15 bases between. The CDR3 coding sequence is TGCAGTGCTAGAGATCCAGGCGGGACCTCCTCCTACGAGCAGTACTTC. Amino acid sequence: CSARDPGGTSSYEQYF.

This clonotype was counted between two and nine times. The chain has TRBV11-2 and TRBJ2-1; D is perhaps TRBD1 (6 bases). This CDR3 comprises 16 residues. Germline values: CDR1 SGHAT, CDR2 FQNNGV. Between the trimmed V and J ends, which lost 6 bases and 2 bases, there was a span of 17 bases. In nucleotides, the CDR3 is TGTGCCAGCAGTTCCCTGACCCCAGGGGCCTACAATGAGCAGTTCTTC. Its translation: CASSSLTPGAYNEQFF.

Many counts were recorded for this clonotype. This rearrangement joins TRBV4-2 to TRBJ2-1; perhaps TRBD1 as D (6 bases). Trimming removed 0 bases from V and 4 bases from J, with 7 bases in between. The V gene's germline CDR1 is LGHNA and CDR2 YNFKEQ. The CDR3 runs to 14 residues. The CDR3 DNA sequence: TGTGCCAGCAGCCAAGACAGGGGATACAATGAGCAGTTCTTC. This sequence encodes CASSQDRGYNEQFF.

This clonotype was seen a few times. The genes are TRBV25-1 and TRBJ2-3; possible D gene TRBD2, 6 bases. The CDR3 covers 14 residues. Germline CDR1 MGHDK, CDR2 SYGVNS. Trimming shortened V by 2 bases and J by 4 bases, and 10 bases separated the two germline ends. CDR3 region: CASSEPTSSDTQYF. CDR3 bases: TGTGCCAGCAGTGAACCGACTAGTTCAGATACGCAGTATTTT.

This chain uses TRBV27 with TRBJ2-2, with 7 nucleotides matching TRBD1. The CDR3 extends over 15 amino acids. CDR1 and CDR2 from the germline V gene are MNHEY and SMNVEV (reference sequence). V shed 6 bases and J 7 bases; nucleotides not matched to a gene: 11. The CDR3 loop is CASRGTESFFGELFF. The CDR3 DNA reads as TGTGCCAGCAGAGGGACAGAGAGTTTTTTCGGGGAGCTGTTTTTT.

This chain connects TRBV20-1 to TRBJ2-1, with TRBD2 as a possible D gene (6 bases). Germline-derived CDR1 and CDR2 are DFQATT and SNEGSKA (reference sequence). This CDR3 contains 14 residues. CDR3 nucleotide sequence: TGCAGATCGGGGGAACTTAGCTCCTACAATGAGCAGTTCTTC. The encoded protein is CRSGELSSYNEQFF.